This section outlines one T cell receptor beta chain sequence together with its context. The target antigen is unknown. The data are from a study of T cell responses to AZD1222 COVID-19 vaccine. The method was immunoSEQ multiplex PCR; TCRdb's version includes in-frame clones alone and lacks a portion of them. In the table there are under 150,000 clones, 85% to 90% of which are singletons. Regarding the study as a whole: Mostly white British, mostly female donors; authors suggested clonal diversity may be underestimated. It was only after the peak T cell response that any repertoires were sampled. Within unmutated variant regions lay the reported targets of nearly half of spike-specific TCRs.

Sequenced here: peripheral blood, sampled 28 days after the second AZD1222 dose. The TCR comes from an adult who received the AZD1222 COVID-19 vaccine.

The CDR3 DNA follows: TGTGCCAGCAGCCAAATGCCAGGACGCGGGGGCTACACCTTC. Protein product: CASSQMPGRGGYTF. This chain uses TRBV3-1 (or the pseudogene TRBV3-2) with TRBJ1-2; the D is unclear. CDR1 and CDR2 from the germline V gene are LGHDT and YNNKEL (reference sequence). V lost 2 bases and J lost 8, with 15 bases in between. This CDR3 region has 14 residues.